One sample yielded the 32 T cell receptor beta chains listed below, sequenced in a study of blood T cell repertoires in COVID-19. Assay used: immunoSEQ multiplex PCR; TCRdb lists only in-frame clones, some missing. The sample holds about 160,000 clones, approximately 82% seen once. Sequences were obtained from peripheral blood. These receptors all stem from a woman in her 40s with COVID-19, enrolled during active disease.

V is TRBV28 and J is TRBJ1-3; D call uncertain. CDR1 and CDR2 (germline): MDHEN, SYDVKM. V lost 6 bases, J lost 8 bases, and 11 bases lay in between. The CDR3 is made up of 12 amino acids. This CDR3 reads CASSPPGYTIYF. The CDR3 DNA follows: TGTGCCAGCAGCCCCCCGGGGTACACCATATATTTT.

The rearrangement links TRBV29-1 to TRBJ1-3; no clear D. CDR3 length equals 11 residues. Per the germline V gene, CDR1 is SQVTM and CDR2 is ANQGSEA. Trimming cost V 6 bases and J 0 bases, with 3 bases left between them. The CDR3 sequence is CSVNSGNTIYF. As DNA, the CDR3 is TGCAGCGTCAACTCTGGAAACACCATATATTTT.

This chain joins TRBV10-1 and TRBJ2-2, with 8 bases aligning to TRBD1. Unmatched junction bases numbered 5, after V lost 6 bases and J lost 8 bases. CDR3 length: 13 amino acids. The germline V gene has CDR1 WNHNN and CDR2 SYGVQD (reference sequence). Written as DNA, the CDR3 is TGCGCCAGCAGCCCCGGGACAGGTGGGGAGCTGTTTTTT. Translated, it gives CASSPGTGGELFF.

The CDR3 nucleotides read TGCAGCGTAGTGAGGTTCGCCGTGGGTAGCACGCAGGAGCAGTACTTC. Its translation is CSVVRFAVGSTQEQYF. The chain recombines TRBV29-1 with TRBJ2-7; no firm D call. Between the trimmed V and J ends, which lost 6 bases and 7 bases, there was a span of 28 bases. The CDR3 runs 16 residues. CDR1 and CDR2 (germline): SQVTM, ANQGSEA.

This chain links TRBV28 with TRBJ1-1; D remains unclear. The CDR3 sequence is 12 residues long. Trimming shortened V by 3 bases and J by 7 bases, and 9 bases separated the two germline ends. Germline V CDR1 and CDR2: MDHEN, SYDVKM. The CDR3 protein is CASSLSDFEAFF. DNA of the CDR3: TGTGCCAGCAGTTTGTCCGACTTTGAAGCTTTCTTT.

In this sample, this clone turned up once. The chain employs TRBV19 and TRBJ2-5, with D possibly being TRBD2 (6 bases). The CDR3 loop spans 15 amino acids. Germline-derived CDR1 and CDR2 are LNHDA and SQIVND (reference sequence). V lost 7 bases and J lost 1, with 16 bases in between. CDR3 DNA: TGTGCCAGTAATTCGATTTTGGAGGGCCAAGAGACCCAGTACTTC. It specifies CASNSILEGQETQYF.

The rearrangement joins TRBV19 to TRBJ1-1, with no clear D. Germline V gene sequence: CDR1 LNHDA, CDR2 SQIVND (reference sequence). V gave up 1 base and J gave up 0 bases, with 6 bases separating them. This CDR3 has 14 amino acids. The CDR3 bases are TGTGCCAGTAGTATAGGTTGGCTGAACACTGAAGCTTTCTTT. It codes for CASSIGWLNTEAFF.

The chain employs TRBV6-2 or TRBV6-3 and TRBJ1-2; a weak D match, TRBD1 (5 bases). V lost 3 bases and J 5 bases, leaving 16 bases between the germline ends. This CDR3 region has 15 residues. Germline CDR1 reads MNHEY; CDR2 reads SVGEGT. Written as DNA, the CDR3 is TGTGCCAGCAGTTATAGTACAGGAAGTATATATGGCTACACCTTC. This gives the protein CASSYSTGSIYGYTF.

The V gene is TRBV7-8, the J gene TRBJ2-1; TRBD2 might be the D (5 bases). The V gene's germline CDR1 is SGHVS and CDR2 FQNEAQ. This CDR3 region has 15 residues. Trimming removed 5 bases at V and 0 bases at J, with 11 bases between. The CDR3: CASSPDFSSYNEQFF. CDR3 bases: TGTGCCAGCAGCCCGGACTTCAGCTCCTACAATGAGCAGTTCTTC.

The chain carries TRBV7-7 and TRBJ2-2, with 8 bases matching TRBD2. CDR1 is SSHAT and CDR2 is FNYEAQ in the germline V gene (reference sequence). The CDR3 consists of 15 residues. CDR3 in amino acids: CASSKSGSGTGELFF. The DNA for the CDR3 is TGTGCTAGCTCCAAAAGCGGGAGCGGAACCGGGGAGCTGTTTTTT.

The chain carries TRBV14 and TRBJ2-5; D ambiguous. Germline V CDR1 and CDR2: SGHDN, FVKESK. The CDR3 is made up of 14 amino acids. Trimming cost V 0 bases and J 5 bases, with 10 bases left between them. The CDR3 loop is CASSQDPGRETQYF. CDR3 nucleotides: TGTGCCAGCAGCCAAGATCCCGGTCGGGAGACCCAGTACTTC.

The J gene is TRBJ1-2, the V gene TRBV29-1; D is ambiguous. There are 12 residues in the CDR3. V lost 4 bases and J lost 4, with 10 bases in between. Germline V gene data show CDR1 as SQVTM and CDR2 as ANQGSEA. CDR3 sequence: CSVVGGGYGYTF. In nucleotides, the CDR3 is TGCAGCGTTGTTGGTGGAGGCTATGGCTACACCTTC.

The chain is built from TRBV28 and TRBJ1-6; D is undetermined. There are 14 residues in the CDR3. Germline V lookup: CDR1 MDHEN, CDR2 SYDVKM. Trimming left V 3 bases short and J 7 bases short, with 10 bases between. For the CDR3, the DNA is TGTGCCAGCAGTTTGAACAGCAGAAATTCACCCCTCCACTTT. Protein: CASSLNSRNSPLHF.

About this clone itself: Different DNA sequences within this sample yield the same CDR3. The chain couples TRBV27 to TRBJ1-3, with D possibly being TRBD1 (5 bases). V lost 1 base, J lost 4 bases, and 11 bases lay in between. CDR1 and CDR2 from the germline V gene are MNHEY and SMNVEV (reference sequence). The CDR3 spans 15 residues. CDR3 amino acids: CASSLFGGSGNTIYF. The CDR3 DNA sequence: TGTGCCAGCAGTTTATTCGGGGGATCAGGAAACACCATATATTTT.

The CDR3 loop is CASSPGTGHREKLFF. CDR3 bases: TGCGCCAGCAGCCCCGGGACAGGGCATCGGGAAAAACTGTTTTTT. The gene calls are TRBV5-1 and TRBJ1-4; 9 positions agree with TRBD1. Germline V gene lookup returns CDR1 SGHRS and CDR2 YFSETQ. The CDR3 is made up of 15 amino acids. The junction had 9 bases not matched to a gene; V was cut back by 4 bases and J by 8 bases.

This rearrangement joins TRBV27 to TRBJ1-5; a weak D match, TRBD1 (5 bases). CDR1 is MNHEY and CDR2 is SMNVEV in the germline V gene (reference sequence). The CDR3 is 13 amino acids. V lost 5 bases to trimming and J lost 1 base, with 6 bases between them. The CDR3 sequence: CASSDRSNQPQHF. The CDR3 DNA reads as TGTGCCAGCAGTGACAGAAGCAATCAGCCCCAGCATTTT.

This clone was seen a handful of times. CDR3 in DNA: TGTGCCAGCAGTTTTAGTGGAAACACCATATATTTT. Amino acid sequence: CASSFSGNTIYF. This chain joins TRBV7-6 and TRBJ1-3, with D unresolved. CDR3 length equals 12 residues. V lost 6 bases to trimming and J lost 3 bases, with 6 bases between them. The germline V gene has CDR1 SGHVS and CDR2 FNYEAQ.

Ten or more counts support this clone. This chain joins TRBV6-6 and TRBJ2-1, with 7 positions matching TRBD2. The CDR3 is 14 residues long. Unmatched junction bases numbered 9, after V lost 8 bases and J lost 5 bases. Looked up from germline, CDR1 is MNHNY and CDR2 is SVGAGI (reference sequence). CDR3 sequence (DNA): TGTGCCAGCCATGGGACTACCTATGACAATGAGCAGTTCTTC. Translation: CASHGTTYDNEQFF.

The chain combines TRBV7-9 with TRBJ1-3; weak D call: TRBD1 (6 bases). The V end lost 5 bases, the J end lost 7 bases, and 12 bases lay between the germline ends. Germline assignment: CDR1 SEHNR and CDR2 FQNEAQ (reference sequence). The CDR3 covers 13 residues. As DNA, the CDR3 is TGTGCCAGCAGCCTAGGGACACTCAACACCATATATTTT. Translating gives CASSLGTLNTIYF.

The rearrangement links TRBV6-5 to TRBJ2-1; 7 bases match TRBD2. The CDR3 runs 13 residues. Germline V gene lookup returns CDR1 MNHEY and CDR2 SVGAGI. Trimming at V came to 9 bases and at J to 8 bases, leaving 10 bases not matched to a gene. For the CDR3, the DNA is TGTGCCAGTGGGGACTACCAGAGGGATGAGCAGTTCTTC. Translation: CASGDYQRDEQFF.

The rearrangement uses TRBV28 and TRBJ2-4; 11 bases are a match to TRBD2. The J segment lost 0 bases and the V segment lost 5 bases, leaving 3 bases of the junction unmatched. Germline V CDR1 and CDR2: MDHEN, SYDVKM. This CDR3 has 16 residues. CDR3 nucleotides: TGTGCCAGCAGTGCGGGACTAGCGGTAGCCAAAAACATTCAGTACTTC. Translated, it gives CASSAGLAVAKNIQYF.

The CDR3 nucleotides are TGTGCCAGCAGCTACACAGGGTTCTCCTACAATGAGCAGTTCTTC. Its protein is CASSYTGFSYNEQFF. This chain links TRBV3-1 (or the pseudogene TRBV3-2) with TRBJ2-1, with TRBD1 as a possible D gene (6 bases). This CDR3 is built from 15 residues. Trimming pared 5 bases from V and 0 bases from J, leaving 11 bases between. Looked up from germline, CDR1 is LGHDT and CDR2 is YNNKEL (reference sequence).

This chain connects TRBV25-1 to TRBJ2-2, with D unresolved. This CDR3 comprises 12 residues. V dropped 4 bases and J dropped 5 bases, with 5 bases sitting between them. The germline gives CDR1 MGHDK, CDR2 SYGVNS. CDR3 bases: TGTGCCAGCAGTGCATTGACCGGGGAGCTGTTTTTT. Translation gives CASSALTGELFF.

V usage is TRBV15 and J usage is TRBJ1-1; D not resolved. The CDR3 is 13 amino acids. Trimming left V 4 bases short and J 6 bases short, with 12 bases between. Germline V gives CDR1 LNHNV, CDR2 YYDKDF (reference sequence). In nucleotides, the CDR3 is TGTGCCACCAGCACCACGGTCGTCCCTGAAGCTTTCTTT. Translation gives CATSTTVVPEAFF.

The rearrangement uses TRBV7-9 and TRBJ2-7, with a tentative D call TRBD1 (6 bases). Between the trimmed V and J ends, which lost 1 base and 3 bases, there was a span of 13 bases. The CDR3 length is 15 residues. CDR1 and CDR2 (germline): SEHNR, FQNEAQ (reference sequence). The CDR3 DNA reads TGTGCCAGCAGCTTAGGGGTCGGGACAAACTACGAGCAGTACTTC. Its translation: CASSLGVGTNYEQYF.

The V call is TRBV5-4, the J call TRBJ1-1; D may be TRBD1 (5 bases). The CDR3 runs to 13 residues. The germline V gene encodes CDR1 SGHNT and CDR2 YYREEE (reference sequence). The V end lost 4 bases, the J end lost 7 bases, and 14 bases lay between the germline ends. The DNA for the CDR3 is TGTGCCAGCAGCCGCTTCGGGGACTTTGAAGCTTTCTTT. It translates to CASSRFGDFEAFF.

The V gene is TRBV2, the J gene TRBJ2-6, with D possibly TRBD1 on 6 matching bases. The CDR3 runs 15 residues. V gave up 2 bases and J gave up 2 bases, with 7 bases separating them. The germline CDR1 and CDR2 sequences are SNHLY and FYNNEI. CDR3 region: CASSERTAGANVLTF. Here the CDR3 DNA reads TGTGCCAGCAGTGAAAGGACAGCTGGGGCCAACGTCCTGACTTTC.

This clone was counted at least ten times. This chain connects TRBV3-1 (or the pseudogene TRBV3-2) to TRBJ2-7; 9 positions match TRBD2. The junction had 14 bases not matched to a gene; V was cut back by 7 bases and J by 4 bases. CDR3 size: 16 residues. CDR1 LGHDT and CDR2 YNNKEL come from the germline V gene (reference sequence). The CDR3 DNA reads TGTGCCAGCACCCTGGGGGTAGCGGGAGCGATATACGAGCAGTACTTC. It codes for CASTLGVAGAIYEQYF.

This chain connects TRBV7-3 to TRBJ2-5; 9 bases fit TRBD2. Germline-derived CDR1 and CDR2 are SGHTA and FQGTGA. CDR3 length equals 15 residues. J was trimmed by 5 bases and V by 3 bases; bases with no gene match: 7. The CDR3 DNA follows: TGTGCCAGCAGCTTTCTAGCGGGGCCTTTGGAGACCCAGTACTTC. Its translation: CASSFLAGPLETQYF. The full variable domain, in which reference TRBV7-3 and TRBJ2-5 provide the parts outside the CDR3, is GAGVSQTPSNKVTEKGKYVELRCDPISGHTALYWYRQSLGQGPEFLIYFQGTGAADDSGLPNDRFFAVRPEGSVSTLKIQRTERGDSAVYLCASSFLAGPLETQYFGPGTRLLVL.

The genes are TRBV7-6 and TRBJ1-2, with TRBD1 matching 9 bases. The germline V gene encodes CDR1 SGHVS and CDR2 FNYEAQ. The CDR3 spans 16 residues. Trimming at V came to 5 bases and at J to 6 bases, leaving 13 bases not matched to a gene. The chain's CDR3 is CASSQETGGSGDGYTF. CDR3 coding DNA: TGTGCCAGCAGCCAAGAGACAGGGGGATCCGGGGATGGCTACACCTTC. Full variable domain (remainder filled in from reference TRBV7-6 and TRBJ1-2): GAGVSQSPRYKVTKRGQDVALRCDPISGHVSLYWYRQALGQGPEFLTYFNYEAQQDKSGLPNDRFSAERPEGSISTLTIQRTEQRDSAMYRCASSQETGGSGDGYTFGSGTRLTVV.

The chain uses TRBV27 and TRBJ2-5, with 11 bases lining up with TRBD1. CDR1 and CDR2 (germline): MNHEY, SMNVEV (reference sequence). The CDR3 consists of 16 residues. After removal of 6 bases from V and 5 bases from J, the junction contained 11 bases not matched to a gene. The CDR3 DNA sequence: TGTGCCAGCAGCCCCAGGACAGGGGGCTTTTTGGAGACCCAGTACTTC. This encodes CASSPRTGGFLETQYF.

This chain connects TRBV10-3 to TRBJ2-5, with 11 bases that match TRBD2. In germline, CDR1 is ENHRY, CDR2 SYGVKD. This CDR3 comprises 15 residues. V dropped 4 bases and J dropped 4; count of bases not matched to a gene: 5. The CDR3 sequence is CAISGTSGSPETQYF. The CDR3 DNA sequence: TGTGCCATCAGTGGGACTAGCGGGTCTCCAGAGACCCAGTACTTC.